The 22 T cell receptor beta chains below all came from one sample that was sequenced in a study of T cell responses to AZD1222 COVID-19 vaccine. TCRdb's copy holds only in-frame clones and misses some; the assay was immunoSEQ multiplex PCR. The data show around 110,000 clones, 70% to 90% seen once. This material consisted of peripheral blood, taken on day 0 of MenACWY control vaccination. Every receptor here comes from an adult in good health.

The chain links TRBV27 to TRBJ2-6; perhaps TRBD2 as D (5 bases). Trimming took off 2 bases at V and 4 bases at J, with 9 bases between the two ends. Germline V lookup: CDR1 MNHEY, CDR2 SMNVEV (reference sequence). This CDR3 is 15 amino acids long. The CDR3 sequence: CASSLEGAGANVLTF. The CDR3 nucleotides read TGTGCCAGCAGTTTAGAGGGAGCCGGGGCCAACGTCCTGACTTTC.

The DNA of the CDR3 is TGTGCCAGCAGCTTAGGCCCGACCTACGAGCAGTACTTC. The encoded protein is CASSLGPTYEQYF. The rearrangement joins TRBV11-2 to TRBJ2-7; no firm D call. The germline CDR1 and CDR2 sequences are SGHAT and FQNNGV. This CDR3 comprises 13 residues. V lost 1 base, J lost 2 bases, and 6 bases lay in between.

The chain joins TRBV19 to TRBJ2-3; D might be TRBD2 (6 bases). CDR3 length: 14 amino acids. Germline V gene data show CDR1 as LNHDA and CDR2 as SQIVND (reference sequence). Deletions cut 5 bases from V and 6 bases from J, with 15 bases between. The CDR3 DNA is TGTGCCAGTAGTTCCTCAGGGACTCTGGATACGCAGTATTTT. It yields the protein CASSSSGTLDTQYF.

CDR3 residues: CASSRQVRNQPQHF. The CDR3 DNA follows: TGCGCCAGCAGCAGACAGGTGCGGAATCAGCCCCAGCATTTT. This chain joins TRBV4-3 and TRBJ1-5; maybe TRBD1 (6 bases). Germline V CDR1 and CDR2: LGHNA, YSLEER. CDR3 size: 14 residues. Trimming removed 5 bases at V and 4 bases at J, with 12 bases between.

The chain carries TRBV6-5 and TRBJ1-4; 7 bases align to TRBD1. Germline V CDR1 and CDR2: MNHEY, SVGAGI. The junction had 6 bases not matched to a gene; V was cut back by 6 bases and J by 5 bases. The length of the CDR3 is 14 residues. The CDR3 sequence: CASSSQGRNEKLFF. The DNA of the CDR3 is TGTGCCAGCAGCTCACAGGGGAGGAATGAAAAACTGTTTTTT.

The chain has TRBV5-1 and TRBJ2-1; unclear D gene. CDR1 is SGHRS, CDR2 YFSETQ, per germline. V was shortened by 4 bases and J by 0 bases, with 14 bases between the two germline ends. The CDR3 loop spans 16 amino acids. CDR3 protein: CASSRFTTSSYNEQFF. As DNA, the CDR3 is TGCGCCAGCAGCAGGTTTACCACCAGCTCCTACAATGAGCAGTTCTTC.

The chain employs TRBV2 and TRBJ1-5; 8 bases are a match to TRBD1. The junction had 4 bases not matched to a gene; V was cut back by 6 bases and J by 0 bases. The germline V gene encodes CDR1 SNHLY and CDR2 FYNNEI. The CDR3 is made up of 15 amino acids. This CDR3 reads CASRWDRYSNQPQHF. CDR3 nucleotides: TGTGCCAGCAGGTGGGACAGGTATAGCAATCAGCCCCAGCATTTT.

The CDR3 region has the DNA TGTGCCACCAGCAGAGGGACTTGGGTGAGCAATCAGCCCCAGCATTTT. Amino acids: CATSRGTWVSNQPQHF. This chain uses TRBV15 with TRBJ1-5; D remains ambiguous. The V end lost 1 base, the J end lost 1 base, and 11 bases lay between the germline ends. CDR1 is LNHNV and CDR2 is YYDKDF in the germline V gene (reference sequence). The length of the CDR3 is 16 residues.

The J gene is TRBJ1-5, the V gene TRBV18; 8 nucleotides align to TRBD1. The CDR3 is made up of 17 amino acids. Germline loops: CDR1 KGHSH, CDR2 LQKENI. With V trimmed by 3 bases and J by 0 bases, 7 bases remained unmatched. The CDR3 loop reads CASSPGAGGNSNQPQHF. In DNA form, the CDR3 reads TGTGCCAGCTCACCCGGTGCAGGGGGCAATAGCAATCAGCCCCAGCATTTT. The full variable domain, in which reference TRBV18 and TRBJ1-5 provide the parts outside the CDR3, is NAGVMQNPRHLVRRRGQEARLRCSPMKGHSHVYWYRQLPEEGLKFMVYLQKENIIDESGMPKERFSAEFPKEGPSILRIQQVVRGDSAAYFCASSPGAGGNSNQPQHFGDGTRLSIL.

The DNA for the CDR3 is TGTGCCAGCAGCTCGAACTACGACAGCTACGAGCAGTACTTC. The encoded protein is CASSSNYDSYEQYF. The V gene is TRBV7-9, the J gene TRBJ2-7; a weak D match, TRBD1 (5 bases). Germline assignment: CDR1 SEHNR and CDR2 FQNEAQ (reference sequence). CDR3 size: 14 residues. With 4 bases removed from V and 3 bases from J, the gap between germline ends came to 13 bases.

The V and J genes are TRBV6-5 and TRBJ2-3; D could derive from TRBD1 or TRBD2 (5 bases each). CDR3 size: 15 residues. Germline V gene lookup returns CDR1 MNHEY and CDR2 SVGAGI. The ends were cut back, 2 bases at V and 6 bases at J, with 15 bases in the middle. This CDR3 is CASSYIGSGPDTQYF. The CDR3 DNA sequence: TGTGCCAGCAGTTACATCGGTTCGGGGCCCGATACGCAGTATTTT.

The J gene is TRBJ2-3, the V gene TRBV27; 13 bases align to TRBD2. V trimming: 6 bases; J trimming: 4 bases; junction bases outside the gene matches: 1. This CDR3 is 14 amino acids long. The germline V gene has CDR1 MNHEY and CDR2 SMNVEV (reference sequence). The CDR3 region is CASRLAGGADTQYF. The CDR3, as DNA: TGTGCCAGCAGACTAGCGGGGGGGGCAGATACGCAGTATTTT.

The chain employs TRBV19 and TRBJ2-1; 12 bases line up with TRBD2. CDR1 and CDR2 from the germline V gene are LNHDA and SQIVND (reference sequence). This CDR3 spans 14 amino acids. V shed 5 bases, J shed 8 bases, and the junction held 4 bases outside the gene matches. The CDR3 here is CASSGTSGWDEQFF. The CDR3 nucleotides read TGTGCCAGTAGTGGGACTAGCGGGTGGGATGAGCAGTTCTTC.

The chain uses TRBV6-2 or TRBV6-3 and TRBJ1-5; tentatively, D is TRBD1 (5 bases). This CDR3 region has 17 residues. Germline CDR1 reads MNHEY; CDR2 reads SVGEGT. The V end was cut by 2 bases, the J end by 4 bases, with 18 bases between. CDR3 region: CASSYPPRQRGNQPQHF. CDR3 DNA sequence: TGTGCCAGCAGTTACCCGCCTCGACAGCGTGGAAATCAGCCCCAGCATTTT.

V gene TRBV5-1 combines with J gene TRBJ1-4; D ambiguous. Germline CDR1 is SGHRS and CDR2 is YFSETQ. This CDR3 contains 14 residues. Trimming took 2 bases from V and 6 from J, leaving 11 bases between them. In DNA, the CDR3 is TGCGCCAGCAGCTTAGGTCAGCCTTATGAAAAACTGTTTTTT. Protein product: CASSLGQPYEKLFF.

This clone has only one observation. This chain connects TRBV6-2 or TRBV6-3 to TRBJ2-5; 8 positions match TRBD1. V shed 3 bases, J shed 0 bases, and the junction held 9 bases outside the gene matches. The CDR3 extends over 17 amino acids. Germline V lookup: CDR1 MNHEY, CDR2 SVGEGT. The CDR3 DNA sequence: TGTGCCAGCAGTTATTGGTTGGGACAGGCAGACCAAGAGACCCAGTACTTC. Amino acids: CASSYWLGQADQETQYF.

A single count supports this clone. This sequence joins TRBV30 and TRBJ2-7, with 8 bases aligning to TRBD1. V was clipped by 7 bases and J by 3 bases; unmatched bases: 5. This CDR3 has 12 amino acids. Germline CDR1 GTSNPN, CDR2 SVGIG (reference sequence). The DNA for the CDR3 is TGTGCCTCGGGACAGGACATCTACGAGCAGTACTTC. Its translation is CASGQDIYEQYF.

The chain combines TRBV6-1 with TRBJ2-5; possible D gene TRBD2, 5 bases. The CDR3 is 17 residues long. V lost 0 bases, J lost 4 bases, and 18 bases lay in between. The germline V gene has CDR1 MNHNS and CDR2 SASEGT. CDR3 nucleotides: TGTGCCAGCAGTGAAGCAAGTGGGCTAGCCTTACGAGAGACCCAGTACTTC. Amino acid sequence: CASSEASGLALRETQYF.

This chain links TRBV28 with TRBJ1-5; maybe TRBD1 (5 bases). The CDR3 totals 15 residues. Germline V gene data show CDR1 as MDHEN and CDR2 as SYDVKM. The V end was cut by 6 bases, the J end by 5 bases, with 17 bases between. DNA of the CDR3: TGTGCCAGCAGCGGGGCGGGGGGACGGTATCAGCCCCAGCATTTT. Translated: CASSGAGGRYQPQHF.

The J gene is TRBJ2-3, the V gene TRBV5-1, with D possibly being TRBD1 (5 bases). Germline assignment: CDR1 SGHRS and CDR2 YFSETQ. V was shortened by 0 bases and J by 1 base, with 9 bases between the two germline ends. The CDR3 has 15 amino acids. CDR3 DNA sequence: TGCGCCAGCAGCTTGGAACAGGATGGCACAGATACGCAGTATTTT. It encodes CASSLEQDGTDTQYF.

This clone was seen only a few times. The rearrangement links TRBV5-4 to TRBJ2-6; 7 bases map to TRBD1. The CDR3 contains 15 residues. Losses at the gene ends were 4 bases for V and 6 bases for J; bases not matched to a gene: 7. Germline CDR1 reads SGHNT; CDR2 reads YYREEE (reference sequence). CDR3 sequence reads: CASSRRDRTANVLTF. CDR3 DNA sequence: TGTGCCAGCAGCCGCCGGGACAGAACGGCCAACGTCCTGACTTTC.

CDR3 sequence reads: CAISRTSGGLNNEQFF. The CDR3 DNA reads as TGTGCCATCAGCCGGACTAGCGGGGGGTTAAACAATGAGCAGTTCTTC. The chain couples TRBV10-3 to TRBJ2-1; 14 positions match TRBD2. There are 16 residues in the CDR3. Germline V CDR1 and CDR2: ENHRY, SYGVKD. V shed 6 bases, J shed 5 bases, and the junction held 6 bases outside the gene matches.